This T cell receptor beta chain derives from a study of OX40 agonist ivuxolimab in advanced cancers. Study-level information: Patients in the trial were receiving intravenous ivuxolimab every 2 weeks, at doses of 0.01 to 10 mg/kg. Patients assigned to dose escalation were diagnosed with hepatocellular carcinoma, melanoma, renal cell or head and neck cancer. Participants, approximately 80% male, averaged approximately 56 years of age, ranging from roughly 20 to 79.

With autoimmune disease history or systemic immunosuppression, patients were excluded. TCRdb's table, derived via immunoSEQ multiplex PCR, lists solely in-frame clones and lacks some. The sample includes roughly 40,000 clones, about 90% seen only once; the top ten take over 12%. The source is an adult with an advanced solid tumor such as melanoma, head and neck, liver or kidney cancer. The material sequenced was CD4+ or CD8+ T cells sorted from blood, taken in a trial of the OX40 agonist ivuxolimab.

CDR3 in amino acids: CASSLGTGNTEAFF. In nucleotides, the CDR3 is TGTGCCAGCAGCTTAGGAACAGGGAACACTGAAGCTTTCTTT. This chain joins TRBV7-6 and TRBJ1-1, with D possibly matching TRBD1 (5 bases). Germline CDR1 reads SGHVS; CDR2 reads FNYEAQ. The CDR3 loop spans 14 amino acids. With 1 base removed from V and 1 base from J, the gap between germline ends came to 7 bases.